A single TCR beta chain is shown here with its context. The antigen remains unidentified. Data came from immunoSEQ multiplex PCR; TCRdb stores just in-frame clones and leaves some out. This table holds hundreds of thousands of clones, roughly 84% found once. The data belong to a study of Ad26.COV2.S vaccination and SARS-CoV-2 variants. Study findings and constraints: Breadth and depth estimates from TCRs may understate total T cell responses. Substantial breadth was reportedly displayed by spike-specific CD8+ and CD4+ T cell responses after vaccination.

Stated treatment: some 19 received Ad26.COV2.S at low or high dose, single or two shots; a few received placebo; per-sample allocation not given. The investigators took samples on day 63 after the first vaccine or placebo injection. It was an adult aged 18-55 years in Boston who was the donor. Spike of the Wuhan-strain SARS-CoV-2 was expressed by an Ad26 vector, which formed the vaccine. This CDR3 spans 17 amino acids. From germline, CDR1 is LGHDT and CDR2 YNNKEL (reference sequence). Trimming left V 1 base short and J 1 base short, with 16 bases between. The rearrangement uses TRBV3-1 (or the pseudogene TRBV3-2) and TRBJ1-1, with no clear D. The clonotype was recovered from a person aged 18-60 years who received the Ad26.COV2.S COVID-19 vaccine or a placebo. The sequenced sample was peripheral blood, obtained in a trial of Ad26.COV2.S vaccine versus placebo. CDR3 region: CASSQVFVTHKNTEAFF. In DNA, the CDR3 is TGTGCCAGCAGCCAAGTCTTTGTAACTCACAAGAACACTGAAGCTTTCTTT.